The rows below give T cell receptor beta chains drawn from one sample of a study of blood T cells in healthy people across ages. MiXCR, applied by TCRdb to the 5' RACE reads, yields one record per CDR3 protein. The table lists just under 900,000 distinct CDR3 sequences, about 28% of them singletons. Material: blood. These receptors were obtained from an elderly woman in good health. Both conserved end residues are part of each CDR3. Fields, in order: V gene, J gene, CDR3 protein.

V: TRBV30; J: TRBJ2-1; CDR3: CAWSVRDNEQFF
V: TRBV4-2; J: TRBJ2-1; CDR3: CANSQDTSGGINEQFF
V: TRBV12-3/TRBV12-4; J: TRBJ2-1; CDR3: CASAPNSYNERYF
V: TRBV12-3/TRBV12-4; J: TRBJ1-2; CDR3: CASSLSFTNYGYTF
V: TRBV7-7; J: .; CDR3: CASSLSRGGSYNEQYF
V: TRBV9; J: .; CDR3: CASSVAGGPRETQFF
V: TRBV29-1; J: TRBJ1-1; CDR3: CSVEGLGTAFF
V: TRBV7-9; J: TRBJ2-7; CDR3: CASSLATSGEQYF
V: TRBV27; J: TRBJ1-2; CDR3: CASSSALRGLDGYTF
V: TRBV7-7; J: TRBJ2-5; CDR3: CASSLSSAGKETQYF
V: TRBV10-3; J: TRBJ2-5; CDR3: CAISESTGWRKETQYF
V: TRBV2; J: TRBJ1-5; CDR3: CASKSDRNSNQPQHF
V: TRBV6-5; J: TRBJ2-7; CDR3: CASSGQRLYYEQYF
V: TRBV7-8; J: TRBJ1-1; CDR3: CASSLVFRVGDTEAFF
V: TRBV7-2; J: TRBJ1-2; CDR3: CASSLGQASGYTF
V: TRBV12-3/TRBV12-4; J: TRBJ2-3; CDR3: CASSLSGTITDMQYF
V: TRBV7-2; J: TRBJ2-5; CDR3: CTSSLAGGMQETQYF
V: TRBV18; J: TRBJ1-5; CDR3: CASSPDRNNQPQHF
V: TRBV5-1; J: TRBJ2-1; CDR3: CASSLVTGEETQFF
V: TRBV7-7; J: TRBJ2-3; CDR3: CASSPEPGRRTDTQYF
V: TRBV7-9; J: TRBJ2-5; CDR3: CASSHGGYQETQYF
V: TRBV7-9; J: TRBJ2-5; CDR3: CASSLGRQGKKETQYF
V: TRBV6-6; J: TRBJ2-5; CDR3: CASGRGAGETQYF
V: TRBV12-3/TRBV12-4; J: TRBJ2-3; CDR3: CASSSPLQDTQYF
V: TRBV7-9; J: TRBJ2-5; CDR3: CASSPGQGGRETQYF
V: TRBV28; J: TRBJ2-7; CDR3: CASSPYQGGGEQYF
V: TRBV6-5; J: TRBJ2-5; CDR3: CASSYGEGTQYF
V: TRBV12-3/TRBV12-4; J: TRBJ1-1; CDR3: CASSWDRMGTEAFF
V: TRBV29-1; J: TRBJ2-1; CDR3: CSVEDLSFPFF
V: TRBV30; J: TRBJ2-1; CDR3: CAWSRWDEQFF
V: TRBV5-5; J: TRBJ2-3; CDR3: CASSLERVPTTDTQYF
V: TRBV3-1; J: TRBJ2-5; CDR3: CASRLSGGTPQETQYF
V: TRBV5-1; J: TRBJ2-3; CDR3: CASSLGKSTDTQYF
V: TRBV6-6; J: TRBJ1-3; CDR3: CASSYQGSGGNTIYF
V: TRBV4-3; J: TRBJ2-5; CDR3: CASSQDRLRGGETQYF
V: TRBV5-5; J: TRBJ2-1; CDR3: CASSLGGFSSYNEQFF
V: TRBV5-5; J: TRBJ2-2; CDR3: CASSLRDRGTGELFF